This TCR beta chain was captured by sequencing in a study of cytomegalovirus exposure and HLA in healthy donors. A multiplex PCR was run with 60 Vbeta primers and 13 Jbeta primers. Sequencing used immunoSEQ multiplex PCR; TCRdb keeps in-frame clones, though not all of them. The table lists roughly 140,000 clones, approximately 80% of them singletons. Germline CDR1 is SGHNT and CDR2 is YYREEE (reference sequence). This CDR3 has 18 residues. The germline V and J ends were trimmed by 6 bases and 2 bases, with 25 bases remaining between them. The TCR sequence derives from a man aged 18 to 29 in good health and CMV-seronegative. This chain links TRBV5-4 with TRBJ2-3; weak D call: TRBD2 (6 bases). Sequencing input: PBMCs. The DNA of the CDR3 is TGTGCCAGCATGAGAGGCTCAGCGGGTAATTCCCCCACAGATACGCAGTATTTT. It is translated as CASMRGSAGNSPTDTQYF.